Sequencing of this TCR beta chain was carried out in a study of T-cell memory formation after mild COVID-19. In the study overall: The study found TCR clusters largely donor specific. The study, taken as a whole, reports: Some SARS-CoV-2-responding clones were already detected in memory before infection.

The CDR3 contains 14 residues. Germline-derived CDR1 and CDR2 are SGHTA and FQGNSA. The germline V and J ends were trimmed by 3 bases and 6 bases, with 13 bases remaining between them. As concerns this clonotype: No antigen is known for it.

Using its own MiXCR run on the 5' RACE reads, TCRdb lists one record per CDR3 protein. The sample lists about 350,000 distinct CDR3 sequences, approximately 15% seen once, with about 20% in the top ten. Material for sequencing was PBMCs or a T cell subset sorted from them (not recorded which). The TCR was taken from a young man who had mild COVID-19 (a few samples of this study predate the infection). Cell type and time point are not known. V usage is TRBV7-2 and J usage is TRBJ2-3; D call uncertain. The CDR3 reads CASSFSSTLDTQYF. CDR3 nucleotides: TGTGCCAGCAGCTTCTCGTCTACCTTGGATACGCAGTATTTT.